This T cell receptor beta chain was documented in a study of CD8+ T cells in alopecia areata. Study context: Treated patients swallowed 5 to 10 mg of oral tofacitinib twice daily. General study findings and limits: Scalp clonality, together with expanded CD8+ clones among the top 100, fell significantly with tofacitinib. Normal scalp showed lower clonality than lesional scalp, especially alopecia totalis/universalis.

Sequencing used cDNA as its template, made by extracting RNA and reverse transcribing it. Libraries were prepared by immunoSEQ multiplex PCR; TCRdb keeps only in-frame clonotypes and omits some of them. The profile shows 150,000 to 200,000 clones, around 49% of them singletons. Remarks on this clone: What it binds is unknown.

This CDR3 has 13 residues. Germline V gene data show CDR1 as SGHRS and CDR2 as YFSETQ. The V gene lost 4 bases and the J gene lost 0 bases, with 7 bases spanning the gap. The treatment: oral pan-JAK inhibitor, 5-10 mg twice daily. This chain connects TRBV5-1 to TRBJ1-1; no firm D call. The TCR originated in a human donor with alopecia areata. Here the sequenced sample was CD8+ T cells sorted from blood, taken at roughly week 53, from a patient treated with tofacitinib. CDR3 DNA sequence: TGCGCCAGCAGCCTCATCATGAACACTGAAGCTTTCTTT. It translates to CASSLIMNTEAFF. The full variable domain, completed using reference TRBV5-1 and TRBJ1-1, is KAGVTQTPRYLIKTRGQQVTLSCSPISGHRSVSWYQQTPGQGLQFLFEYFSETQRNKGNFPGRFSGRQFSNSRSEMNVSTLELGDSALYLCASSLIMNTEAFFGQGTRLTVV.